This T cell receptor beta chain was captured by sequencing in a study of shared clonotypes between healthy human individuals. Study-wide context: CD4 naive and CD4 memory each took three plates per donor, while CD8 naive took two and CD8 memory one.

TCRdb's copy holds only in-frame clones and misses some; the assay was immunoSEQ multiplex PCR. Among 2.3 million or so clones, approximately 95% were seen once, and the ten largest hold 0.35% to 0.5%. V was shortened by 6 bases and J by 1 base, with 13 bases between the two germline ends. The CDR3 covers 14 residues. Germline CDR1 reads SQVTM; CDR2 reads ANQGSEA. The count of this clone is one. This sample includes further DNA sequences coding for the same CDR3. Healthy HIV-negative adults without recent acute infections or vaccinations served as donors. Into CD45RA+ naive and CD45RA-negative memory subsets, the CD4+ cells were split.

The TCR originated in a man between 18 and 29 years old in good health. Some clones in this sample may be carry-over from other donors' samples. The chain employs TRBV29-1 and TRBJ2-1; a weak D match, TRBD2 (7 bases). Sequences were obtained from naive CD4+ T cells from PBMCs. This sample's subset: CD45RA+ positively selected. The CDR3 loop reads CSVGGRGSYNEQFF. The CDR3 coding sequence is TGCAGCGTGGGGGGGCGCGGTTCCTACAATGAGCAGTTCTTC.